Below, 21 T cell receptor beta chains from the same sample are listed, as sequenced in a study of T cells after posttransplantation cyclophosphamide. Measured with immunoSEQ multiplex PCR; TCRdb has only the in-frame clones, and not every one. Recorded here are around 39,000 clones, none singletons. The sequencing input was PBMCs. The receptors shown here come from a girl aged 5-17 years in good health, CMV-negative, and a related stem cell transplant donor.

V is TRBV6-1 and J is TRBJ2-1; TRBD2 agrees at 7 bases. The germline gives CDR1 MNHNS, CDR2 SASEGT. The CDR3 has 14 residues. V shed 6 bases, J shed 0 bases, and the junction held 2 bases outside the gene matches. The CDR3 sequence: CASRSGASYNEQFF. The CDR3 bases are TGTGCCAGCAGGAGCGGGGCCTCCTACAATGAGCAGTTCTTC.

This clone was counted ten times or more. V and J are TRBV11-2 and TRBJ2-7; no reliable D call. The germline gives CDR1 SGHAT, CDR2 FQNNGV. Trimming left V 3 bases short and J 2 bases short, with 8 bases between. The CDR3 is made up of 13 amino acids. Here the CDR3 reads CASSFGLAYEQYF. CDR3 DNA sequence: TGTGCCAGCAGCTTCGGTTTGGCCTACGAGCAGTACTTC.

This clone was counted ten times or more. V gene TRBV5-4 combines with J gene TRBJ2-1, with 7 nucleotides matching TRBD2. Losses at the gene ends were 2 bases for V and 0 bases for J; bases not matched to a gene: 2. CDR3 size: 15 residues. Per germline, CDR1 SGHNT and CDR2 YYREEE (reference sequence). CDR3 region: CASSFGGSSYNEQFF. Written as DNA, the CDR3 is TGTGCCAGCAGCTTCGGGGGGAGCTCCTACAATGAGCAGTTCTTC.

This clone was seen many times. The DNA for the CDR3 is TGCGCCAGCAGCCTACTCACAGGGACGGGCGAAAAACTGTTTTTT. Translating it yields CASSLLTGTGEKLFF. This chain links TRBV5-1 with TRBJ1-4; possible D gene TRBD1, 6 bases. CDR3 length equals 15 residues. Trimming stripped 4 bases from V and 8 bases from J, with 18 bases between. CDR1 is SGHRS and CDR2 is YFSETQ in the germline V gene.

This clone appeared a few times. The rearrangement uses TRBV4-1 and TRBJ1-5; the D gene is possibly TRBD1 (5 bases). Trimming removed 3 bases at V and 12 bases at J, with 15 bases between. The CDR3 sequence is 13 residues long. The germline CDR1 and CDR2 sequences are MGHRA and YSYEKL. The CDR3 sequence is CASSQYPGEVQHF. CDR3 DNA: TGCGCCAGCAGCCAGTATCCGGGGGAGGTCCAGCATTTT.

This clone was seen ten or more times. CDR3 sequence reads: CASSYSSSGGTDTQYF. DNA for the CDR3: TGTGCCAGCAGTTACTCGAGCAGCGGGGGCACAGATACGCAGTATTTT. This chain joins TRBV6-5 and TRBJ2-3, with TRBD2 matching 7 bases. V dropped 0 bases and J dropped 1; count of bases not matched to a gene: 4. This CDR3 has 16 amino acids. CDR1 is MNHEY, CDR2 SVGAGI, per germline.

A note on this clone: The same CDR3 also results from other DNA sequences found in this sample. V and J are TRBV28 and TRBJ2-7; the D gene is possibly TRBD1 (6 bases). Germline values: CDR1 MDHEN, CDR2 SYDVKM. Trimming cost V 9 bases and J 3 bases, with 21 bases left between them. The CDR3 sequence is 15 residues long. The CDR3 reads CASSVTPGQSYEQYF. The CDR3 region has the DNA TGTGCCAGTAGTGTTACCCCTGGACAGAGCTACGAGCAGTACTTC.

The chain employs TRBV30 and TRBJ2-7; D call uncertain. Germline CDR1 is GTSNPN and CDR2 is SVGIG (reference sequence). V was shortened by 5 bases and J by 0 bases, with 8 bases between the two germline ends. There are 12 residues in the CDR3. The CDR3 loop is CAWATVSYEQYF. CDR3 DNA: TGTGCCTGGGCCACAGTCTCCTACGAGCAGTACTTC.

This clone showed up many times. This chain joins TRBV11-2 and TRBJ2-6; D not resolved. Trimming left V 8 bases short and J 0 bases short, with 11 bases between. The CDR3 extends over 15 amino acids. CDR1 SGHAT and CDR2 FQNNGV come from the germline V gene. The CDR3 reads CASLGRSSGANVLTF. The CDR3 nucleotides read TGTGCCAGCCTGGGTCGGAGCTCTGGGGCCAACGTCCTGACTTTC.

The sample holds many counts of this clone. This chain joins TRBV19 and TRBJ1-1, with a possible D match to TRBD1 (6 bases). This CDR3 contains 12 residues. CDR1 and CDR2 from the germline V gene are LNHDA and SQIVND (reference sequence). V was cut by 1 base and J by 7 bases, with 7 bases left in between. CDR3 coding DNA: TGTGCCAGTAGTATAGGACAGGTTGAAGCTTTCTTT. Amino acid sequence: CASSIGQVEAFF.

In its sample, this clone was seen many times. The rearrangement uses TRBV9 and TRBJ2-3, with no clear D. Trimming stripped 0 bases from V and 2 bases from J, with 4 bases between. The CDR3 runs to 13 residues. Per the germline V gene, CDR1 is SGDLS and CDR2 is YYNGEE. CDR3 in DNA: TGTGCCAGCAGCGTAGCTGTCACAGATACGCAGTATTTT. It translates to CASSVAVTDTQYF.

This clone was detected ten times or more. The chain uses TRBV30 and TRBJ2-5, with 9 bases identical to TRBD1. Germline values: CDR1 GTSNPN, CDR2 SVGIG (reference sequence). The CDR3 is 16 residues long. The ends lost 0 bases at V and 2 bases at J; junction bases unmatched: 7. The CDR3 nucleotides read TGTGCCTGGAGTGTTACCGGGACAGGGAATCAAGAGACCCAGTACTTC. The encoded protein is CAWSVTGTGNQETQYF.

This clone appeared many times. The chain joins TRBV19 to TRBJ1-1; D is undetermined. CDR1 LNHDA and CDR2 SQIVND come from the germline V gene (reference sequence). The CDR3 runs to 13 residues. V lost 3 bases and J lost 0, with 5 bases in between. The CDR3 region is CASSMGLNTEAFF. As DNA, the CDR3 is TGTGCCAGTAGTATGGGCCTGAACACTGAAGCTTTCTTT.

In this sample, this clone turned up a few times. V and J are TRBV23-1 and TRBJ1-1; the D gene is possibly TRBD1 (5 bases). TRBV23-1 is an ORF for which the function is uncertain. The CDR3 contains 15 residues. Trimming left V 7 bases short and J 1 base short, with 16 bases between. The CDR3 sequence is CASKASGGWNTEAFF. The CDR3 DNA reads as TGCGCCAGCAAAGCCTCGGGGGGTTGGAACACTGAAGCTTTCTTT.

This chain connects TRBV7-2 to TRBJ2-5, with 11 positions matching TRBD2. With V trimmed by 6 bases and J by 5 bases, 8 bases remained unmatched. The V gene's germline CDR1 is SGHTA and CDR2 FQGNSA. This CDR3 has 15 amino acids. CDR3 sequence: CASSPGLAGWETQYF. In DNA form, the CDR3 reads TGTGCCAGCAGTCCCGGACTAGCGGGTTGGGAGACCCAGTACTTC.

The rearrangement uses TRBV19 and TRBJ1-2, with 8 nucleotides matching TRBD1. With 3 bases clipped from V and 6 bases from J, the junction kept 27 bases outside the gene matches. This CDR3 region has 21 residues. CDR1 is LNHDA and CDR2 is SQIVND in the germline V gene (reference sequence). The CDR3 DNA reads TGTGCCAGTAGTATTCCCAGGGACAGGCCTCACACCCACTGGGGGGTGCATGGCTACACCTTC. Translating it yields CASSIPRDRPHTHWGVHGYTF. Variable domain in full (rest from reference TRBV19 and TRBJ1-2): DGGITQSPKYLFRKEGQNVTLSCEQNLNHDAMYWYRQDPGQGLRLIYYSQIVNDFQKGDIAEGYSVSREKKESFPLTVTSAQKNPTAFYLCASSIPRDRPHTHWGVHGYTFGSGTRLTVV.

This clone was seen a few times. The J gene is TRBJ1-2, the V gene TRBV28; D perhaps matches TRBD1 (6 bases). Germline CDR1 is MDHEN and CDR2 is SYDVKM. V lost 5 bases to trimming and J lost 6 bases, with 16 bases between them. The CDR3 extends over 14 amino acids. In nucleotides, the CDR3 is TGTGCCAGCAGTATGAAACAGGGTTTTGATGGCTACACCTTC. It encodes CASSMKQGFDGYTF.

The sample holds a few counts of this clone. The gene calls are TRBV6-5 and TRBJ2-7, with a tentative D call TRBD1 (6 bases). Trimming cost V 0 bases and J 5 bases, with 11 bases left between them. Germline values: CDR1 MNHEY, CDR2 SVGAGI. The CDR3 contains 14 residues. The CDR3 region has the DNA TGTGCCAGCAGTTACTCGGAACAGGGAAACGAGCAGTACTTC. This translates into CASSYSEQGNEQYF.

This clone was seen only a few times. The chain carries TRBV28 and TRBJ2-7, with 8 nucleotides matching TRBD1. Germline lookup yields CDR1 MDHEN and CDR2 SYDVKM. This CDR3 has 15 residues. Trimming removed 6 bases from V and 1 base from J; junction bases left unmatched: 8. DNA for the CDR3: TGTGCCAGCAGAACTGGGGACAGGCGTTCCTACGAGCAGTACTTC. Translated: CASRTGDRRSYEQYF. Based on the CDR3 plus reference TRBV28 and TRBJ2-7, the full variable domain is DVKVTQSSRYLVKRTGEKVFLECVQDMDHENMFWYRQDPGLGLRLIYFSYDVKMKEKGDIPEGYSVSREKKERFSLILESASTNQTSMYLCASRTGDRRSYEQYFGPGTRLTVT.

The chain couples TRBV7-2 to TRBJ1-6, with TRBD1 as a possible D gene (5 bases). The CDR3 loop spans 15 amino acids. Looked up from germline, CDR1 is SGHTA and CDR2 is FQGNSA. V lost 3 bases to trimming and J lost 6 bases, with 12 bases between them. DNA for the CDR3: TGTGCCAGCAGCTTCCCGCAGGGAGGTAATTCACCCCTCCACTTT. This sequence encodes CASSFPQGGNSPLHF.

Only a few counts were recorded for this clone. This chain uses TRBV6-1 with TRBJ2-5; 8 nucleotides agree with TRBD1. After removal of 3 bases from V and 11 bases from J, the junction contained 8 bases not matched to a gene. CDR1 and CDR2 (germline): MNHNS, SASEGT. The length of the CDR3 is 13 residues. This CDR3 reads CASSDRGLGEQYF. In DNA, the CDR3 is TGTGCCAGCAGTGACAGGGGGCTAGGGGAGCAGTACTTC.